This T cell receptor (beta chain) was documented in a study of T cell repertoires in cytomegalovirus infection. About the study: Alongside well-studied HLA-B-restricted CMV epitopes, recently identified HLA-C-restricted CMV epitopes were also used. Whole-study findings and limits: Dominant in the ex vivo response were TCR beta clonotypes restricted by HLA-C and specific for CMV.

The ends were cut back, 6 bases at V and 3 bases at J, with 12 bases in the middle. The CDR3 loop spans 14 amino acids. CDR1 is MNHEY and CDR2 is SMNVEV in the germline V gene (reference sequence). A few counts support this clonotype. The antigen remains undetermined. TCRdb re-analysed the reads in MiXCR, keeping a single row per CDR3 protein. The repertoire consists of around 900,000 distinct CDR3 sequences, with around 30% occurring once and the leading ten covering more than 13%. This receptor was obtained from a human donor in good health (CMV status not recorded). Some clones in this sample may be carry-over from other donors' samples. The chain links TRBV27 to TRBJ1-5; no clear D. The source material was cultured CD8+ T cells from PBMCs, sampled from culture after CMV antigen stimulation. The CDR3: CASREPGLNQPQHF. The CDR3 DNA reads as TGTGCCAGCAGGGAACCGGGCCTCAATCAGCCCCAGCATTTT.